The 26 T cell receptor beta chains reported below all come from one sample, sequenced in a study of immune evolution from preneoplasia to lung adenocarcinoma. Generated by immunoSEQ multiplex PCR, the TCRdb table keeps only in-frame clones and is missing some. Here the sample spans 5,000 to 6,500 clones, approximately 87% being singletons. The sample taken for sequencing was FFPE minimally invasive lung adenocarcinoma tissue. These receptor sequences come from a person aged 55-80 years with lung adenocarcinoma.

The rearrangement links TRBV30 to TRBJ1-1, with a tentative D call TRBD1 (5 bases). This CDR3 is 20 amino acids long. Trimming cost V 0 bases and J 2 bases, with 28 bases left between them. CDR1 is GTSNPN, CDR2 SVGIG, per germline (reference sequence). CDR3 in amino acids: CAWSVLFQSRVRVGNTEAFF. Written as DNA, the CDR3 is TGTGCCTGGAGTGTACTTTTCCAGAGCAGGGTTAGGGTGGGTAACACTGAAGCTTTCTTT.

As for this clone: Other DNA sequences in the sample encode the same CDR3. The chain employs TRBV19 and TRBJ1-2, with D hard to call. Germline V gene data show CDR1 as LNHDA and CDR2 as SQIVND (reference sequence). The CDR3 spans 14 residues. Trimming removed 2 bases at V and 3 bases at J, with 10 bases between. CDR3 amino acids: CASSINRWDYGYTF. The CDR3 DNA reads as TGTGCCAGTAGTATAAATAGATGGGACTATGGCTACACCTTC.

This clone appeared a few times. CDR3 sequence reads: CASGTSVANTGELFF. CDR3 DNA: TGTGCCAGTGGGACTAGCGTAGCGAACACCGGGGAGCTGTTTTTT. The rearrangement links TRBV11-3 to TRBJ2-2, with 10 nucleotides matching TRBD2. This CDR3 is built from 15 residues. V was clipped by 9 bases and J by 0 bases; unmatched bases: 4. Germline V gene data show CDR1 as SGHNT and CDR2 as YENEEA.

The chain has TRBV5-6 and TRBJ1-6, with 9 bases matching TRBD1. V gave up 4 bases and J gave up 4 bases; unmatched junction bases: 6. In germline, CDR1 is SGHDT, CDR2 YYEEEE. There are 16 residues in the CDR3. CDR3 in amino acids: CASSPGTGLYNSPLHF. CDR3 DNA sequence: TGTGCCAGCAGCCCGGGGACAGGGTTATATAATTCACCCCTCCACTTT.

The chain recombines TRBV27 with TRBJ2-7; a possible D gene is TRBD1 (7 bases). Trimming took 8 bases from V and 3 from J, leaving 20 bases between them. The CDR3 covers 15 residues. Germline V gene sequence: CDR1 MNHEY, CDR2 SMNVEV (reference sequence). For the CDR3, the DNA is TGTGCCAGCTCAGGGGGGCGTTACCCCCACTACGAGCAGTACTTC. Protein: CASSGGRYPHYEQYF.

The gene calls are TRBV7-3 and TRBJ2-1; TRBD2 is a possible D gene (7 bases). V lost 4 bases, J lost 8 bases, and 21 bases lay in between. The CDR3 runs to 16 residues. Germline CDR1 SGHTA, CDR2 FQGTGA. CDR3 in DNA: TGTGCCAGCAGCTCCGGACTCGGGGGGCCGGTTGATGAGCAGTTCTTC. It specifies CASSSGLGGPVDEQFF.

The rearrangement links TRBV9 to TRBJ1-3; D perhaps matches TRBD1 (6 bases). Deletions cut 4 bases from V and 4 bases from J, with 12 bases between. Per germline, CDR1 SGDLS and CDR2 YYNGEE. The CDR3 is made up of 14 amino acids. CDR3 in amino acids: CASSLDSRGNTIYF. Written as DNA, the CDR3 is TGTGCCAGCAGCCTGGACAGTAGGGGAAACACCATATATTTT.

This chain connects TRBV6-1 to TRBJ1-1; a possible D gene is TRBD1 (6 bases). Germline CDR1 reads MNHNS; CDR2 reads SASEGT. The V end was cut by 5 bases, the J end by 3 bases, with 10 bases between. This CDR3 has 13 residues. Here the CDR3 DNA reads TGTGCCAGCAGTTCCGGGACATACACTGAAGCTTTCTTT. Translation: CASSSGTYTEAFF.

V gene TRBV6-6 combines with J gene TRBJ1-3; tentatively, D is TRBD1 (6 bases). This CDR3 spans 15 amino acids. CDR1 is MNHNY, CDR2 SVGAGI, per germline (reference sequence). Trimming took off 2 bases at V and 3 bases at J, with 11 bases between the two ends. The CDR3 nucleotides read TGTGCCAGCAGTTACCCGGGGGCTGGTGGAAACACCATATATTTT. It translates to CASSYPGAGGNTIYF.

This chain uses TRBV28 with TRBJ1-6; the match to TRBD1 covers 9 bases. The germline V gene encodes CDR1 MDHEN and CDR2 SYDVKM. This CDR3 is built from 19 residues. The trim removed 5 bases at V and 5 bases at J, leaving 16 bases unmatched. For the CDR3, the DNA is TGTGCCAGCAGTCCCTCGGTGGTTCAGGGACAGGGAGATAATTCACCCCTCCACTTT. Protein product: CASSPSVVQGQGDNSPLHF.

The V call is TRBV27, the J call TRBJ1-2; D not certain. Germline CDR1 reads MNHEY; CDR2 reads SMNVEV (reference sequence). V dropped 6 bases and J dropped 8 bases, with 13 bases sitting between them. CDR3 length equals 12 residues. CDR3: CASRGSKEGYTF. In DNA, the CDR3 is TGTGCCAGCAGGGGGTCTAAGGAGGGCTACACCTTC.

The rearrangement uses TRBV7-2 and TRBJ2-5, with 12 bases lining up with TRBD2. The V gene's germline CDR1 is SGHTA and CDR2 FQGNSA. V was pared by 1 base and J by 5 bases, with 8 bases of the junction left unmatched. The CDR3 sequence is 17 residues long. The CDR3 reads CASSLVLAGGRTETQYF. The DNA of the CDR3 is TGTGCCAGCAGCTTAGTGCTAGCGGGGGGGCGGACGGAGACCCAGTACTTC.

The chain carries TRBV27 and TRBJ1-4, with 7 bases matching TRBD1. This CDR3 has 16 amino acids. V was clipped by 6 bases and J by 6 bases; unmatched bases: 13. CDR1 and CDR2 from the germline V gene are MNHEY and SMNVEV (reference sequence). CDR3 in amino acids: CASSFSSGGLHEKLFF. In DNA, the CDR3 is TGTGCCAGCAGCTTTTCTTCAGGGGGTCTCCATGAAAAACTGTTTTTT.

This chain links TRBV6-1 with TRBJ1-5, with 9 bases lining up with TRBD1. The CDR3 is 15 amino acids. Germline V gene lookup returns CDR1 MNHNS and CDR2 SASEGT. J gave up 3 bases and V 7 bases, and 7 bases lay outside the gene matches. The CDR3 loop reads CASNPGQGNNQPQHF. The DNA of the CDR3 is TGTGCCAGCAATCCGGGACAGGGCAACAATCAGCCCCAGCATTTT.

There are a few counts of this clone. J is TRBJ2-1 and V is TRBV5-4; 12 positions match TRBD2. Germline CDR1 SGHNT, CDR2 YYREEE (reference sequence). The CDR3 runs 14 residues. The ends lost 5 bases at V and 7 bases at J; junction bases unmatched: 4. CDR3 sequence: CASRTSGGGNEQFF. The CDR3 nucleotides are TGTGCCAGCAGGACTAGCGGGGGAGGGAATGAGCAGTTCTTC.

In its sample, this clone was seen a few times. This sequence joins TRBV6-4 and TRBJ2-3; a weak D match, TRBD1 (6 bases). The length of the CDR3 is 13 residues. V shed 3 bases and J shed 2 bases, with 6 bases lying between them. CDR1 is MRHNA, CDR2 SNTAGT, per germline. The CDR3 region has the DNA TGTGCCAGCAGTGAGGGGGCCACAGATACGCAGTATTTT. Encoded protein: CASSEGATDTQYF.

The chain employs TRBV7-2 and TRBJ2-3; D ambiguous. V was trimmed by 2 bases and J by 2 bases, leaving 5 bases between them. Germline loops: CDR1 SGHTA, CDR2 FQGNSA. The CDR3 spans 13 residues. CDR3 loop: CASSLFPTDTQYF. DNA of the CDR3: TGTGCCAGCAGCTTATTTCCCACAGATACGCAGTATTTT.

The chain couples TRBV7-2 to TRBJ1-4; no definite D call. CDR1 SGHTA and CDR2 FQGNSA come from the germline V gene. The V and J ends lost 7 bases and 7 bases respectively, with 13 bases between them. This CDR3 is built from 13 residues. DNA for the CDR3: TGTGCCAGCAACCCGGGCCTCGGTGAAAAACTGTTTTTT. This translates into CASNPGLGEKLFF.

This clone was counted a single time. This chain uses TRBV7-3 with TRBJ1-4; 7 nucleotides line up with TRBD1. The CDR3 spans 13 residues. V dropped 1 base and J dropped 8; count of bases not matched to a gene: 1. Germline-derived CDR1 and CDR2 are SGHTA and FQGTGA. The CDR3 bases are TGTGCCAGCAGCTTAAACAGGGGAGAAAAACTGTTTTTT. Encoded protein: CASSLNRGEKLFF.

J is TRBJ2-5 and V is TRBV11-2; D might be TRBD2 (5 bases). CDR1 and CDR2 (germline): SGHAT, FQNNGV. V was trimmed by 5 bases and J by 6 bases, leaving 10 bases between them. This CDR3 is 12 amino acids long. The CDR3 region has the DNA TGTGCCAGCAGCCTCCTAGCCCAGACCCAGTACTTC. Translated, it gives CASSLLAQTQYF.

The J gene is TRBJ1-3, the V gene TRBV28; tentatively, D is TRBD1 (6 bases). V lost 5 bases and J 0 bases, leaving 17 bases between the germline ends. The V gene's germline CDR1 is MDHEN and CDR2 SYDVKM. The length of the CDR3 is 17 residues. DNA of the CDR3: TGTGCCAGCAGTGCCTCGGGACAACCACTCTCTGGAAACACCATATATTTT. This gives the protein CASSASGQPLSGNTIYF.

The genes are TRBV27 and TRBJ1-2; TRBD1 is a possible D gene (6 bases). This CDR3 spans 13 amino acids. V dropped 2 bases and J dropped 4 bases, with 8 bases sitting between them. The germline gives CDR1 MNHEY, CDR2 SMNVEV (reference sequence). The CDR3 bases are TGTGCCAGCAGTTTAGGGGGGCCCTATGGCTACACCTTC. It encodes CASSLGGPYGYTF.

This clone was picked up one time. CDR3 sequence (DNA): TGTGCCAGTAGTATACTAGCGGGATGGTACAATGAGCAGTTCTTC. Translation: CASSILAGWYNEQFF. The genes are TRBV19 and TRBJ2-1, with TRBD2 matching over 9 bases. CDR3 size: 15 residues. Trimming took 2 bases from V and 4 from J; bases not matched to a gene: 3. Germline V CDR1 and CDR2: LNHDA, SQIVND (reference sequence).

This chain uses TRBV30 with TRBJ2-1; TRBD2 agrees at 9 bases. V was pared by 5 bases and J by 1 base, with 3 bases of the junction left unmatched. Germline V gene lookup returns CDR1 GTSNPN and CDR2 SVGIG (reference sequence). This CDR3 has 14 residues. DNA for the CDR3: TGTGCCTGGTTAGCGGGAGAGTCCTACAATGAGCAGTTCTTC. Residues: CAWLAGESYNEQFF.

The chain is built from TRBV5-8 and TRBJ2-3, with 13 bases lining up with TRBD2. V trimming: 1 base; J trimming: 3 bases; junction bases outside the gene matches: 8. Germline assignment: CDR1 SGHTS and CDR2 YDEGEE. The CDR3 spans 18 residues. The CDR3 DNA reads as TGTGCCAGCAGCTTGAAGAGGACTAGCGGGAGTGAGACAGATACGCAGTATTTT. It translates to CASSLKRTSGSETDTQYF.

The rearrangement uses TRBV6-6 and TRBJ2-1, with 7 positions matching TRBD1. Germline-derived CDR1 and CDR2 are MNHNY and SVGAGI (reference sequence). This CDR3 has 13 residues. V lost 5 bases to trimming and J lost 3 bases; unmatched junction nucleotides: 1. This CDR3 is CASSRDSYNEQFF. The CDR3 DNA reads TGTGCCAGCAGTAGGGACAGCTACAATGAGCAGTTCTTC.